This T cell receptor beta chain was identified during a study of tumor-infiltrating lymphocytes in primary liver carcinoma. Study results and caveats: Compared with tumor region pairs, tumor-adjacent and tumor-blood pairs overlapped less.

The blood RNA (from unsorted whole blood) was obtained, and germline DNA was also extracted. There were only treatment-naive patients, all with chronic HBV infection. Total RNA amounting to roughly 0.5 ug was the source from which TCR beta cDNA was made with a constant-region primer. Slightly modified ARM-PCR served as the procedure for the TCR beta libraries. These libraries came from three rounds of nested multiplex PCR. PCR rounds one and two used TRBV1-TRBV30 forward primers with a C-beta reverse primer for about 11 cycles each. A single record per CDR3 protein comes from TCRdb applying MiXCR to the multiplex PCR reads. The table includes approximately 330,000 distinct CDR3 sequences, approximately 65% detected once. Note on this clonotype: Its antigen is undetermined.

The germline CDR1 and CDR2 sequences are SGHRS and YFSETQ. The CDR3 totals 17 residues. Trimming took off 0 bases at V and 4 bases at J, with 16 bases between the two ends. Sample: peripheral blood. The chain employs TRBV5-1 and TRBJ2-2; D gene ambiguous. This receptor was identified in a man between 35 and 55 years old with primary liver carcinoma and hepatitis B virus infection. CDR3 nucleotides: TGCGCCAGCAGCTTGGACGTGGGTGCACCTTCCACCGGGGAGCTGTTTTTT. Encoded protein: CASSLDVGAPSTGELFF. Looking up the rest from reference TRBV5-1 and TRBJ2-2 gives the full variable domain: KAGVTQTPRYLIKTRGQQVTLSCSPISGHRSVSWYQQTPGQGLQFLFEYFSETQRNKGNFPGRFSGRQFSNSRSEMNVSTLELGDSALYLCASSLDVGAPSTGELFFGEGSRLTVL.